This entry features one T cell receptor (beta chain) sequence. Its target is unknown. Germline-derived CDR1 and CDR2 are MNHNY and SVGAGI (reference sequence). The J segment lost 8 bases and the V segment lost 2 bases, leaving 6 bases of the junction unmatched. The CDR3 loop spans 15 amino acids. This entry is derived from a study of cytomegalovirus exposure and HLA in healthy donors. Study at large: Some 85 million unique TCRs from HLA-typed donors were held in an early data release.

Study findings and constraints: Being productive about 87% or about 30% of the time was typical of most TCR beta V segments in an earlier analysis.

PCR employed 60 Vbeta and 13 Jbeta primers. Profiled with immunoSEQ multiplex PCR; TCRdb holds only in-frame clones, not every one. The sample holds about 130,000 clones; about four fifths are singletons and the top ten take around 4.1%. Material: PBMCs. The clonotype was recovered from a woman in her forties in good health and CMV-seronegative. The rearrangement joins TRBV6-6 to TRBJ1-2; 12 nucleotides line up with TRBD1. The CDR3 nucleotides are TGTGCCAGCAGTTACGGGACAGGGGGCGGTGAAGGCTACACCTTC. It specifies CASSYGTGGGEGYTF.